The 27 T cell receptor beta chains in this list originate from one sample, sequenced in a study of T cell responses to AZD1222 COVID-19 vaccine. Clones were sequenced by immunoSEQ multiplex PCR, and TCRdb holds only the in-frame ones, with some missing. The data hold approximately 100,000 clones, with around nine tenths observed a single time. The sample in question was peripheral blood, obtained on day 0 of AZD1222 vaccination. The receptors come from an adult in good health.

CDR3 DNA sequence: TGTGCCAGTCGACAGGCGCAAAATCAGCCCCAGCATTTT. Its protein product is CASRQAQNQPQHF. J is TRBJ1-5 and V is TRBV18, with D possibly TRBD1 on 6 matching bases. V lost 9 bases to trimming and J lost 4 bases, with 13 bases between them. Germline assignment: CDR1 KGHSH and CDR2 LQKENI. The CDR3 consists of 13 residues.

V is TRBV10-1 and J is TRBJ1-3; D gene uncertain. In germline, CDR1 is WNHNN, CDR2 SYGVQD (reference sequence). The V and J ends lost 7 bases and 0 bases respectively, with 4 bases between them. The CDR3 covers 12 residues. The CDR3, as DNA: TGCGCCAGCAAGGGCTCTGGAAACACCATATATTTT. This translates into CASKGSGNTIYF.

In its sample, this clone was seen once. This chain links TRBV29-1 with TRBJ1-1; 9 bases agree with TRBD1. This CDR3 region has 12 residues. V lost 7 bases to trimming and J lost 4 bases; unmatched junction nucleotides: 4. Germline CDR1 reads SQVTM; CDR2 reads ANQGSEA. Here the CDR3 reads CSANRGPTEAFF. The CDR3 bases are TGCAGCGCAAACAGGGGGCCCACTGAAGCTTTCTTT.

J is TRBJ2-1 and V is TRBV11-2; 7 nucleotides align to TRBD2. The CDR3 is 15 amino acids. The junction had 10 bases not matched to a gene; V was cut back by 4 bases and J by 7 bases. CDR1 is SGHAT and CDR2 is FQNNGV in the germline V gene. The CDR3 reads CASSWDSGLPNEQFF. The DNA for the CDR3 is TGTGCCAGCAGCTGGGATTCGGGACTACCGAATGAGCAGTTCTTC.

The V gene is TRBV18, the J gene TRBJ1-2, with 7 bases lining up with TRBD1. Trimming at V came to 4 bases and at J to 5 bases, leaving 4 bases not matched to a gene. This CDR3 comprises 13 residues. Germline CDR1 reads KGHSH; CDR2 reads LQKENI. CDR3 protein: CASSQTGEYGYTF. CDR3 coding DNA: TGTGCCAGCTCACAAACAGGGGAATATGGCTACACCTTC. The variable domain in full, completed from reference TRBV18 and TRBJ1-2, reads NAGVMQNPRHLVRRRGQEARLRCSPMKGHSHVYWYRQLPEEGLKFMVYLQKENIIDESGMPKERFSAEFPKEGPSILRIQQVVRGDSAAYFCASSQTGEYGYTFGSGTRLTVV.

This clone was seen more than once but under ten times. The V and J genes are TRBV30 and TRBJ1-5, with a possible D match to TRBD1 (5 bases). Germline CDR1 reads GTSNPN; CDR2 reads SVGIG (reference sequence). The V gene lost 5 bases and the J gene lost 0 bases, with 8 bases spanning the gap. The CDR3 sequence is 13 residues long. The CDR3 DNA reads as TGTGCCTGGGAACAGGATAGCAATCAGCCCCAGCATTTT. Translation: CAWEQDSNQPQHF.

J is TRBJ1-6 and V is TRBV28; D is unresolved. The CDR3 has 14 amino acids. CDR1 and CDR2 from the germline V gene are MDHEN and SYDVKM. V lost 2 bases and J 9 bases, leaving 11 bases between the germline ends. Here the CDR3 reads CASSLTMVRSPLHF. CDR3 sequence (DNA): TGTGCCAGCAGTTTAACAATGGTCCGTTCACCCCTCCACTTT.

Notes on this clone: Compared with germline, one end of the junction differs, possibly owing to a read error. The gene calls are TRBV6-1 and TRBJ1-1; the D gene is possibly TRBD1 (6 bases). The CDR3 length is 15 residues. Germline CDR1 and CDR2: MNHNS and SASEGT. This chain's CDR3 is CASREGGAVGTEAFF. CDR3 bases: TGTGCCAGCAGGGAAGGGGGGGCGGTGGGCACTGAAGCTTTCTTT.

V usage is TRBV6-1 and J usage is TRBJ2-2, with TRBD2 matching over 12 bases. V gave up 3 bases and J gave up 4 bases; unmatched junction bases: 6. The CDR3 runs 17 residues. In germline, CDR1 is MNHNS, CDR2 SASEGT. The CDR3 DNA is TGTGCCAGCAGTGACCAGCTAGCGGGGGGGCTCACCGGGGAGCTGTTTTTT. As protein: CASSDQLAGGLTGELFF.

The chain recombines TRBV2 with TRBJ1-1; D remains unclear. The germline V and J ends were trimmed by 4 bases and 9 bases, with 9 bases remaining between them. The CDR3 totals 11 residues. Germline CDR1 reads SNHLY; CDR2 reads FYNNEI. The CDR3 DNA reads TGTGCCAGCAGTGTGGCCAGCCAAGCTTTCTTT. Amino acid sequence: CASSVASQAFF.

This rearrangement joins TRBV28 to TRBJ2-1, with D unclear. Germline CDR1 reads MDHEN; CDR2 reads SYDVKM. Between the trimmed V and J ends, which lost 6 bases and 9 bases, there was a span of 12 bases. The length of the CDR3 is 12 residues. This CDR3 reads CASRILRGEQFF. In nucleotides, the CDR3 is TGTGCCAGCAGAATCCTAAGAGGTGAGCAGTTCTTC.

This chain connects TRBV6-5 to TRBJ2-3; 10 nucleotides match TRBD2. Germline V gene data show CDR1 as MNHEY and CDR2 as SVGAGI. V lost 8 bases and J lost 3; bases outside the gene matches: 8. The CDR3 extends over 15 amino acids. CDR3 nucleotides: TGTGCCAGCGGCCCCGGACTAGCGGAGACAGATACGCAGTATTTT. The encoded protein is CASGPGLAETDTQYF.

The V gene is TRBV10-3, the J gene TRBJ2-3; tentative D call: TRBD1 (6 bases). The V end was cut by 10 bases, the J end by 1 base, with 15 bases between. This CDR3 spans 14 amino acids. Germline V gene sequence: CDR1 ENHRY, CDR2 SYGVKD. The CDR3 sequence is CATLDRTGTDTQYF. The CDR3 bases are TGTGCCACCTTAGACAGGACGGGCACAGATACGCAGTATTTT.

CDR3 amino acids: CASSPTSGDTDTQYF. The CDR3 DNA is TGTGCCAGCTCACCGACTAGCGGGGACACAGATACGCAGTATTTT. V and J are TRBV18 and TRBJ2-3; 11 nucleotides match TRBD2. This CDR3 spans 15 amino acids. Germline loops: CDR1 KGHSH, CDR2 LQKENI. V lost 3 bases, J lost 2 bases, and 1 base stayed unmatched.

Concerning this clone itself: Other nucleotide sequences in the sample specify the same CDR3. The genes are TRBV19 and TRBJ1-1; D is ambiguous. V lost 1 base to trimming and J lost 1 base, with 4 bases between them. CDR3 length equals 13 residues. Germline V gene lookup returns CDR1 LNHDA and CDR2 SQIVND (reference sequence). CDR3 sequence reads: CASSIVPNTEAFF. The CDR3 nucleotides read TGTGCCAGTAGTATAGTTCCGAACACTGAAGCTTTCTTT.

The chain joins TRBV11-3 to TRBJ2-1, with D perhaps matching TRBD1 (6 bases). The CDR3 covers 12 residues. Per germline, CDR1 SGHNT and CDR2 YENEEA. Trimming shortened V by 4 bases and J by 9 bases, and 10 bases separated the two germline ends. CDR3: CASSSTGFEQFF. CDR3 coding DNA: TGTGCCAGCAGCTCAACAGGGTTTGAGCAGTTCTTC.

This rearrangement joins TRBV5-4 to TRBJ2-3; TRBD2 matches 10 bases. The CDR3 runs to 16 residues. Per the germline V gene, CDR1 is SGHNT and CDR2 is YYREEE (reference sequence). The V segment lost 0 bases and the J segment 6 bases; nucleotides outside the gene matches: 7. The CDR3 sequence: CASSLGGLAEADTQYF. The CDR3, as DNA: TGTGCCAGCAGCTTGGGCGGACTAGCGGAGGCGGATACGCAGTATTTT.

The CDR3 reads CASSDGQDPVVSNQPQHF. The CDR3 DNA reads TGTGCCAGTAGTGATGGACAGGACCCCGTTGTTAGCAATCAGCCCCAGCATTTT. The genes are TRBV19 and TRBJ1-5, with 7 positions matching TRBD1. The CDR3 spans 18 residues. V dropped 5 bases and J dropped 0; count of bases not matched to a gene: 13. In germline, CDR1 is LNHDA, CDR2 SQIVND (reference sequence).

The chain uses TRBV11-2 and TRBJ2-5, with D possibly being TRBD2 (5 bases). Germline V gene lookup returns CDR1 SGHAT and CDR2 FQNNGV. CDR3 length equals 14 residues. Trimming took 6 bases from V and 14 from J, leaving 25 bases between them. CDR3 residues: CASRDLVGASRYYF. For the CDR3, the DNA is TGTGCCAGCAGGGATCTGGTGGGAGCGTCTCGATATTACTTC.

The chain combines TRBV7-2 with TRBJ2-5, with D possibly matching TRBD2 (6 bases). With 2 bases removed from V and 5 bases from J, the gap between germline ends came to 15 bases. Looked up from germline, CDR1 is SGHTA and CDR2 is FQGNSA. The CDR3 consists of 15 residues. CDR3 amino acids: CASSLNGDFGETQYF. The CDR3 nucleotides read TGTGCCAGCAGCTTAAATGGGGACTTCGGGGAGACCCAGTACTTC.

The V and J genes are TRBV5-1 and TRBJ2-7; D remains unclear. The germline gives CDR1 SGHRS, CDR2 YFSETQ. With 4 bases removed from V and 5 bases from J, the gap between germline ends came to 16 bases. This CDR3 comprises 14 residues. Here the CDR3 DNA reads TGCGCCAGCAGCAATGGTGGGGTCGAGGACGAGCAGTACTTC. Residues: CASSNGGVEDEQYF.

The chain has TRBV11-2 and TRBJ1-1; TRBD1 matches at 7 bases. Germline-derived CDR1 and CDR2 are SGHAT and FQNNGV. V gave up 5 bases and J gave up 11 bases; unmatched junction bases: 11. The CDR3 has 13 amino acids. The CDR3 DNA reads TGTGCCAGCAGCCCAAGCAGCGCGACAGGGGCTTTCTTT. It yields the protein CASSPSSATGAFF. Full variable domain (remainder filled in from reference TRBV11-2 and TRBJ1-1): EAGVAQSPRYKIIEKRQSVAFWCNPISGHATLYWYQQILGQGPKLLIQFQNNGVVDDSQLPKDRFSAERLKGVDSTLKIQPAKLEDSAVYLCASSPSSATGAFFGQGTRLTVV.

V and J are TRBV7-8 and TRBJ1-1; D is perhaps TRBD1 (5 bases). Germline assignment: CDR1 SGHVS and CDR2 FQNEAQ. CDR3 length equals 13 residues. Trimming shortened V by 4 bases and J by 4 bases, and 10 bases separated the two germline ends. CDR3 residues: CASSSGTSTEAFF. CDR3 nucleotide sequence: TGTGCCAGCAGCTCTGGGACGAGCACTGAAGCTTTCTTT.

This clone has only one observation. This chain uses TRBV7-2 with TRBJ1-3; TRBD1 matches at 7 bases. J lost 2 bases, V lost 3 bases, and 7 bases had no gene match. This CDR3 has 16 residues. Germline values: CDR1 SGHTA, CDR2 FQGNSA. In DNA, the CDR3 is TGTGCCAGCAGCTTCACGTCTACAGGGGCTGGAAACACCATATATTTT. Amino acids: CASSFTSTGAGNTIYF.

This rearrangement joins TRBV19 to TRBJ1-5, with 10 bases aligning to TRBD1. CDR3 size: 15 residues. J lost 6 bases, V lost 6 bases, and 8 bases had no gene match. Looked up from germline, CDR1 is LNHDA and CDR2 is SQIVND (reference sequence). CDR3 amino acids: CASRTRQGAIQPQHF. As DNA, the CDR3 is TGTGCCAGTAGAACGCGACAGGGGGCGATTCAGCCCCAGCATTTT.

The CDR3 DNA is TGTGCCAGCAGCTCCCTCCAAGCTGGAAACACCATATATTTT. Amino acid sequence: CASSSLQAGNTIYF. J is TRBJ1-3 and V is TRBV5-6; D remains ambiguous. This CDR3 has 14 amino acids. V was trimmed by 3 bases and J by 2 bases, leaving 9 bases between them. Per germline, CDR1 SGHDT and CDR2 YYEEEE.

The V call is TRBV11-3, the J call TRBJ2-3; TRBD2 matches 8 bases. This CDR3 region has 18 residues. The V and J ends lost 2 bases and 3 bases, in that order; junction bases with no gene match: 13. Germline CDR1 is SGHNT and CDR2 is YENEEA. For the CDR3, the DNA is TGTGCCAGCAGCTTAACCTACTCAGAGCGGGGGAAAACAGATACGCAGTATTTT. Translated: CASSLTYSERGKTDTQYF.